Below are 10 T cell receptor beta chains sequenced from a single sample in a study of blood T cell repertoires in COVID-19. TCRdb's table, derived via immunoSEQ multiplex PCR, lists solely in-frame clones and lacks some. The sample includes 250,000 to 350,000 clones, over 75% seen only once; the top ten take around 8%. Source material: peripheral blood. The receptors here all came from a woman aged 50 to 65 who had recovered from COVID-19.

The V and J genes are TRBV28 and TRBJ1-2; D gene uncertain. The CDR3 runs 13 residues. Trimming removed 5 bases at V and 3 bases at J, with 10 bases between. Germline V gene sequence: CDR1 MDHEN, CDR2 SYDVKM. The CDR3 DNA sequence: TGTGCCAGCAGTCCCGACATCTACTATGGCTACACCTTC. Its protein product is CASSPDIYYGYTF.

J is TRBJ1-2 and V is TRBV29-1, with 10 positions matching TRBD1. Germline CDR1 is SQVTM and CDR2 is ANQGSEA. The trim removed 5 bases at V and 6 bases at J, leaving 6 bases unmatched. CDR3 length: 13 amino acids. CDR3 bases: TGCAGCGTTAGCTGGGACAGGGGCGATGGCTACACCTTC. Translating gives CSVSWDRGDGYTF. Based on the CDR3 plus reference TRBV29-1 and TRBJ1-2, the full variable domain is SAVISQKPSRDICQRGTSLTIQCQVDSQVTMMFWYRQQPGQSLTLIATANQGSEATYESGFVIDKFPISRPNLTFSTLTVSNMSPEDSSIYLCSVSWDRGDGYTFGSGTRLTVV.

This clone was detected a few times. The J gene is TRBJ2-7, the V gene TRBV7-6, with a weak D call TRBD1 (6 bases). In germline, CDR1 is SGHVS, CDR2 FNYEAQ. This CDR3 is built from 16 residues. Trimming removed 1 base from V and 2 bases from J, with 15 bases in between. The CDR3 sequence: CASSLDRDTGTYEQYF. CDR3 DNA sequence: TGTGCCAGCAGCTTAGACCGGGACACAGGAACCTACGAGCAGTACTTC.

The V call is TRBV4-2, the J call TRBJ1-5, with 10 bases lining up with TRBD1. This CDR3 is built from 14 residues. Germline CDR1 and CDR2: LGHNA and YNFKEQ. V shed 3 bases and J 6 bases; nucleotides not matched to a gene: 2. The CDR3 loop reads CASSQTGGGQPQHF. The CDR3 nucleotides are TGTGCCAGCAGCCAGACAGGGGGCGGTCAGCCCCAGCATTTT.

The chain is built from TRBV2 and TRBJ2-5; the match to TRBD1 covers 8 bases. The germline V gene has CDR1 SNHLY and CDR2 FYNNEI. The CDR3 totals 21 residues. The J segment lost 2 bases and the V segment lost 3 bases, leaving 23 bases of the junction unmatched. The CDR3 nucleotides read TGTGCCAGCAGTGAGACCCCGGGGACAGGTTGGGGGGTATCTACGCAAGAGACCCAGTACTTC. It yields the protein CASSETPGTGWGVSTQETQYF.

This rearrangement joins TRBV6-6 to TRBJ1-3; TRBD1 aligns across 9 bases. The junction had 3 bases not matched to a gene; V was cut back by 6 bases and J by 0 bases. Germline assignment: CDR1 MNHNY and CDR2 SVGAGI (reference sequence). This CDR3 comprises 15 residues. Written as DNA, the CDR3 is TGTGCCAGCAGCCCACAGGGGGCCTCTGGAAACACCATATATTTT. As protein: CASSPQGASGNTIYF.

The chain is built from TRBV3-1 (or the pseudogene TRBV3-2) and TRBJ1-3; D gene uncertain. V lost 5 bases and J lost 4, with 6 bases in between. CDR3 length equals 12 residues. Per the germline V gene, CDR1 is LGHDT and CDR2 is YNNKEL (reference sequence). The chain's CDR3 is CASSMTGNTIYF. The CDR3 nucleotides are TGTGCCAGCAGCATGACAGGAAACACCATATATTTT.

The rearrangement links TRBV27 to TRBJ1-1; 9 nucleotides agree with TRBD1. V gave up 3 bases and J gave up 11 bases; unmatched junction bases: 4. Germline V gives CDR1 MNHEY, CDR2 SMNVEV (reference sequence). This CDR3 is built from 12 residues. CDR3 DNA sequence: TGTGCCAGCAGTTTTGGACAGGGGAGGGCTTTCTTT. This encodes CASSFGQGRAFF.

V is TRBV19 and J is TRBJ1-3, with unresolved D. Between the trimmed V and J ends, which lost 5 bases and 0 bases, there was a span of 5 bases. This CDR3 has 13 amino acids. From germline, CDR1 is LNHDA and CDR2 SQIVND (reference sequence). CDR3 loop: CASSRSSGNTIYF. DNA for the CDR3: TGTGCCAGTAGTCGCAGCTCTGGAAACACCATATATTTT.

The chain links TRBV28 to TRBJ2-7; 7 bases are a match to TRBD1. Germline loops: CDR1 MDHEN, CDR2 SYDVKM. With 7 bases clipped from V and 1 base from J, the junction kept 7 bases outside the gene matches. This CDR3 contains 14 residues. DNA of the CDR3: TGTGCCAGCATACCCGGGACAGAATCCTACGAGCAGTACTTC. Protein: CASIPGTESYEQYF.